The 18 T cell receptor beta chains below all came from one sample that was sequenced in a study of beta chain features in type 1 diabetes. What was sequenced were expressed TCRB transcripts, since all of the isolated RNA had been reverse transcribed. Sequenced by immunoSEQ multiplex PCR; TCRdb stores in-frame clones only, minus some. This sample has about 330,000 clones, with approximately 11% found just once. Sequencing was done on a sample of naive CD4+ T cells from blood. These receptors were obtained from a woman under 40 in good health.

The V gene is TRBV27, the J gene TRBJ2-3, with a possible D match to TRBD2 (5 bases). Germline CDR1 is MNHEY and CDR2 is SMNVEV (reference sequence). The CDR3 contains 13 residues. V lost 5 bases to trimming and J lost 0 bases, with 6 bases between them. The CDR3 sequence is CASSSGSTDTQYF. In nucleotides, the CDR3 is TGTGCCAGCAGTAGCGGTAGCACAGATACGCAGTATTTT.

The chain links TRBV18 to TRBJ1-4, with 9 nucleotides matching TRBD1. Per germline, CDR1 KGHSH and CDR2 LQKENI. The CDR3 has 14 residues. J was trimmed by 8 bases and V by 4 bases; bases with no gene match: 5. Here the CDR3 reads CASSRNGQGEKLFF. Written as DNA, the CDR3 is TGTGCCAGCTCACGAAATGGACAGGGGGAAAAACTGTTTTTT.

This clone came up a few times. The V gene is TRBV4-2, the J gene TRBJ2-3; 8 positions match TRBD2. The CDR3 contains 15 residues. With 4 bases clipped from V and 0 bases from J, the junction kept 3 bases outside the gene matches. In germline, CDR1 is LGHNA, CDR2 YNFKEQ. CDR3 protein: CASSPLAGSTDTQYF. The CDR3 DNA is TGTGCCAGCAGCCCGTTAGCGGGAAGCACAGATACGCAGTATTTT.

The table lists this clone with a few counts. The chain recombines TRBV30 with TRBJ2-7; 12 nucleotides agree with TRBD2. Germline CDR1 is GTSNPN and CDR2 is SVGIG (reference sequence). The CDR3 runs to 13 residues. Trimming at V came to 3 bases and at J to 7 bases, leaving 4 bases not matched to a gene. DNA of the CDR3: TGTGCCTGGAGGACTAGCGGGAGCGGGGAGCAGTACTTC. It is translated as CAWRTSGSGEQYF.

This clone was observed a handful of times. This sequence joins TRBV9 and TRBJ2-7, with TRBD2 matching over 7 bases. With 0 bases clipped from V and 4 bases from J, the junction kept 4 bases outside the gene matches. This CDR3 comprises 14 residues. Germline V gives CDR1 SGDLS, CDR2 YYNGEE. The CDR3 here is CASSVGGLEYEQYF. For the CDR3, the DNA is TGTGCCAGCAGCGTAGGAGGACTAGAATACGAGCAGTACTTC.

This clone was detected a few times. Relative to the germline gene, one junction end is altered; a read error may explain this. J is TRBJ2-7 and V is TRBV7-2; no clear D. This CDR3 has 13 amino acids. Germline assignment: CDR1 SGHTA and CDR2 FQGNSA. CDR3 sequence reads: CASSLAGEVSRHF. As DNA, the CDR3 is TGTGCCAGCAGCTTAGCGGGTGAGGTTTCCCGCCACTTC.

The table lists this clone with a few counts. CDR3 nucleotide sequence: TGTGCCAGCAGCCCGGGACAGGGTCGTGGCTACACCTTC. It translates to CASSPGQGRGYTF. This chain joins TRBV5-6 and TRBJ1-2; 9 bases match TRBD1. Trimming removed 4 bases from V and 7 bases from J; junction bases left unmatched: 5. Germline V gene sequence: CDR1 SGHDT, CDR2 YYEEEE. The CDR3 extends over 13 amino acids. Based on the CDR3 plus reference TRBV5-6 and TRBJ1-2, the full variable domain is DAGVTQSPTHLIKTRGQQVTLRCSPKSGHDTVSWYQQALGQGPQFIFQYYEEEERQRGNFPDRFSGHQFPNYSSELNVNALLLGDSALYLCASSPGQGRGYTFGSGTRLTVV.

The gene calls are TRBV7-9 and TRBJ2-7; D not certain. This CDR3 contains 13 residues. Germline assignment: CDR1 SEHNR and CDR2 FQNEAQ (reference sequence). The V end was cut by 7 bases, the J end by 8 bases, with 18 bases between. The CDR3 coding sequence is TGTGCCAGCACCGTGACGGAGTTCACTAAGCAGTACTTC. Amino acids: CASTVTEFTKQYF.

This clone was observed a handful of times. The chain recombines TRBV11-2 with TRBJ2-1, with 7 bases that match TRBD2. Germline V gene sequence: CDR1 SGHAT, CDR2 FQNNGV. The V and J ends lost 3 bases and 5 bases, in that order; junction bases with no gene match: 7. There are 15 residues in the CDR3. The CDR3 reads CASSFESSGHNEQFF. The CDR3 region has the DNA TGTGCCAGCAGCTTCGAATCTAGCGGCCACAATGAGCAGTTCTTC.

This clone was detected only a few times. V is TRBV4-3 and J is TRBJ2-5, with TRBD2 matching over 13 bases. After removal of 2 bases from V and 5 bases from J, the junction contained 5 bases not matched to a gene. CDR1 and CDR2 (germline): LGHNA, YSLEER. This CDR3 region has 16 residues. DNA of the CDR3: TGCGCCAGCAGCCAACCGGGACTAGCGGGGAAGGAGACCCAGTACTTC. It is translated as CASSQPGLAGKETQYF.

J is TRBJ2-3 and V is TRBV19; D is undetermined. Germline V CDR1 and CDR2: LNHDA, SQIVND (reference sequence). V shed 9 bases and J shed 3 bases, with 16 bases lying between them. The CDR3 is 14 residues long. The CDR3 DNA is TGTGCCAGCAACCCTCGGGTACCAACAGATACGCAGTATTTT. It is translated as CASNPRVPTDTQYF.

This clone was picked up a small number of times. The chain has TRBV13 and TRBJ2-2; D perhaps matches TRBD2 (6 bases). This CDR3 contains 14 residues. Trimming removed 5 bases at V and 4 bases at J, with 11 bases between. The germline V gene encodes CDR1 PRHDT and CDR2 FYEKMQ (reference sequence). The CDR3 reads CASSPRAGTGELFF. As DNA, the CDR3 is TGTGCCAGCAGCCCTCGAGCGGGCACCGGGGAGCTGTTTTTT.

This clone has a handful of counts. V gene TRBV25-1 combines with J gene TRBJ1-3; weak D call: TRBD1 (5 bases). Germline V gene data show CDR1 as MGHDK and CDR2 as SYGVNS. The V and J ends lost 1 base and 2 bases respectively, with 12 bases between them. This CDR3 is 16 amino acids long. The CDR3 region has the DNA TGTGCCAGCAGTGAATCTTATCCCAGGGCTGGAAACACCATATATTTT. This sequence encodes CASSESYPRAGNTIYF.

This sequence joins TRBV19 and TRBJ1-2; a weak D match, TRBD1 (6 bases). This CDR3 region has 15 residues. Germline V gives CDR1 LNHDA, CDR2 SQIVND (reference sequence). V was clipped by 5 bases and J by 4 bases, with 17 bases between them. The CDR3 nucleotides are TGTGCCAGTAGTCTGAAGACAGGCTTAAGCTATGGCTACACCTTC. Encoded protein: CASSLKTGLSYGYTF.

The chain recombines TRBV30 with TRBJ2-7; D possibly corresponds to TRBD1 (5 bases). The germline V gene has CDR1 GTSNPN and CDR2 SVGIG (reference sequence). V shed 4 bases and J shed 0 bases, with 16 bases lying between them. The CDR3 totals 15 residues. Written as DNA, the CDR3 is TGTGCCTGGAAACCTACGGACACGACCTCCTACGAGCAGTACTTC. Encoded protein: CAWKPTDTTSYEQYF.

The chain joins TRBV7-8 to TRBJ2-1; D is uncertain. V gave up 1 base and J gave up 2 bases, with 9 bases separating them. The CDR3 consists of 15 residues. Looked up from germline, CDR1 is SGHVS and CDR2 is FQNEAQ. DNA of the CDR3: TGTGCCAGCAGCTTAGGAACTCTAGCCTACAATGAGCAGTTCTTC. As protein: CASSLGTLAYNEQFF.

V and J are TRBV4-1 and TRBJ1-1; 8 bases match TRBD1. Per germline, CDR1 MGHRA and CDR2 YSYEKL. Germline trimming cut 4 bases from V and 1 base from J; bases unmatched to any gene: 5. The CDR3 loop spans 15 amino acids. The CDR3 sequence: CASSRDGQGNTEAFF. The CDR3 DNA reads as TGCGCCAGCAGCCGGGACGGACAGGGGAACACTGAAGCTTTCTTT.

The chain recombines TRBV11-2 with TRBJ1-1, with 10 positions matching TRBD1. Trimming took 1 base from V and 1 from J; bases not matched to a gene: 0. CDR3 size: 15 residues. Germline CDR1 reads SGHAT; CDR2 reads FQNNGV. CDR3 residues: CASSLGQGANTEAFF. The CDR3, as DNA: TGTGCCAGCAGCTTAGGACAGGGGGCGAACACTGAAGCTTTCTTT.